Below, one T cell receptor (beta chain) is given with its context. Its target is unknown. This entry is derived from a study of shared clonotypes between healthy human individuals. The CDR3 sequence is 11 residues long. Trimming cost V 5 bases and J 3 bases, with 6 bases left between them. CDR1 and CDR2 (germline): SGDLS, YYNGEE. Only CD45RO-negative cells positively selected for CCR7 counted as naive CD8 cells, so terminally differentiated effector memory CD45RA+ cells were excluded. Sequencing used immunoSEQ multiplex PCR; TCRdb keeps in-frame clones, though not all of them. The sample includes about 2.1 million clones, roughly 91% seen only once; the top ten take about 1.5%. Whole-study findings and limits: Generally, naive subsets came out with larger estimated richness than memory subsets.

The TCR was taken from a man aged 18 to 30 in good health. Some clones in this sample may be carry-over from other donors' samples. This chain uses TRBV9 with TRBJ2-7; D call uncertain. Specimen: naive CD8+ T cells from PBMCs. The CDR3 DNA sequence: TGTGCCAGCAGGGACGGCTACGAGCAGTACTTC. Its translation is CASRDGYEQYF.